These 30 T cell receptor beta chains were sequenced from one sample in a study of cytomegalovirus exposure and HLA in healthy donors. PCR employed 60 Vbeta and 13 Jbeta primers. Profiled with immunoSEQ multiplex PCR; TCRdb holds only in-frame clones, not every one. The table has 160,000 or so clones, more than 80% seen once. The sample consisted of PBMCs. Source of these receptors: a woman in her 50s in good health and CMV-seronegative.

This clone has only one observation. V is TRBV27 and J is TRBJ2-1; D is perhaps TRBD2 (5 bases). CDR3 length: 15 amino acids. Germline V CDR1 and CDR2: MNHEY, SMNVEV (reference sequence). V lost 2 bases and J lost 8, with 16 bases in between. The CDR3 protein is CASSLRLSGVDEQFF. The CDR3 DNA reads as TGTGCCAGCAGTTTACGCCTAAGCGGTGTGGATGAGCAGTTCTTC.

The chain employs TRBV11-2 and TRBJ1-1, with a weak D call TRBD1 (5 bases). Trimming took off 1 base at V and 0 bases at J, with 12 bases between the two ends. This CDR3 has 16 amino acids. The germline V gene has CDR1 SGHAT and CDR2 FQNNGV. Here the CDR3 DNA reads TGTGCCAGCAGCTTAGGGGCAGGGCGGTTGAACACTGAAGCTTTCTTT. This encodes CASSLGAGRLNTEAFF.

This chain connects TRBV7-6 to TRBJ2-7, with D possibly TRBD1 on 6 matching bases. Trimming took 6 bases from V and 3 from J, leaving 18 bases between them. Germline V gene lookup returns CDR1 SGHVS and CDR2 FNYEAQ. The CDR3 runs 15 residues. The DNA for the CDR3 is TGTGCCAGCAGTTGGGGCTCGGGACAAGGCTACGAGCAGTACTTC. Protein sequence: CASSWGSGQGYEQYF.

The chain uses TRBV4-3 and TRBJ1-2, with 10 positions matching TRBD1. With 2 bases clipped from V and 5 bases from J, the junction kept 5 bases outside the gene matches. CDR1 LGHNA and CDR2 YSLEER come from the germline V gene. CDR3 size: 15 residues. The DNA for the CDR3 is TGCGCCAGCAGCCAAACTCGGGGACAGGGGTATGGCTACACCTTC. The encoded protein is CASSQTRGQGYGYTF.

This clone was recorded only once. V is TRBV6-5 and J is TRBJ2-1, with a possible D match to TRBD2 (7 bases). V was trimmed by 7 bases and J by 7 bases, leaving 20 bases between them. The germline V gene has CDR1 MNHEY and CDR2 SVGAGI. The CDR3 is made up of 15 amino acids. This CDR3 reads CASTPSAGAQNEQFF. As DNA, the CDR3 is TGTGCCAGCACCCCGAGTGCGGGGGCGCAAAATGAGCAGTTCTTC.

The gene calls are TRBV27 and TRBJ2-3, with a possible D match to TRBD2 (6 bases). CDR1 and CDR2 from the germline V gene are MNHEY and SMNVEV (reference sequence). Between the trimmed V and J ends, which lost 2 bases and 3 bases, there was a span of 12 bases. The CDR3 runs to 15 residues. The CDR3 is CASSLMGGATDTQYF. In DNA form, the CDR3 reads TGTGCCAGCAGTTTAATGGGCGGGGCGACAGATACGCAGTATTTT.

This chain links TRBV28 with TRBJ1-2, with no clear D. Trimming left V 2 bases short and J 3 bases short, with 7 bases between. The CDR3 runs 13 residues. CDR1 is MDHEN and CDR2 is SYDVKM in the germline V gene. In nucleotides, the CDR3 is TGTGCCAGCAGTTTACGGGGAGACTATGGCTACACCTTC. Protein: CASSLRGDYGYTF.

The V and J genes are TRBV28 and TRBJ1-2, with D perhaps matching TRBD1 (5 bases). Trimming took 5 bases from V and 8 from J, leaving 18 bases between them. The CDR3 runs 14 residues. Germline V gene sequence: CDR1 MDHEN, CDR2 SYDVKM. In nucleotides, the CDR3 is TGTGCCAGCAGTCCCAGGGTGCGCATGTTGGGCTACACCTTC. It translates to CASSPRVRMLGYTF.

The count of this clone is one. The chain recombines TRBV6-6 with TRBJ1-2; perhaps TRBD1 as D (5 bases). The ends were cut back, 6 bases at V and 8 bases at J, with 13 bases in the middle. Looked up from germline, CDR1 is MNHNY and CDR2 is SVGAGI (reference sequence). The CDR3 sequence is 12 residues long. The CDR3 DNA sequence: TGTGCCAGCAGCTCAGGGAATCTGGGCTACACCTTC. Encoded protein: CASSSGNLGYTF.

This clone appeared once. CDR3 sequence reads: CASIPPGTSRQYF. DNA of the CDR3: TGTGCCAGCATCCCCCCGGGGACTAGTCGGCAGTATTTT. The chain is built from TRBV2 and TRBJ2-3; 8 nucleotides agree with TRBD2. This CDR3 is 13 amino acids long. Germline values: CDR1 SNHLY, CDR2 FYNNEI. Trimming at V came to 7 bases and at J to 11 bases, leaving 11 bases not matched to a gene.

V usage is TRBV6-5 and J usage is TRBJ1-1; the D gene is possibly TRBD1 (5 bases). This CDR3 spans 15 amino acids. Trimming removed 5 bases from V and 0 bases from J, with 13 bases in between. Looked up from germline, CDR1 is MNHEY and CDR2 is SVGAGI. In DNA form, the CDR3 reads TGTGCCAGCAGTACAGGACAAACCATGAACACTGAAGCTTTCTTT. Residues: CASSTGQTMNTEAFF.

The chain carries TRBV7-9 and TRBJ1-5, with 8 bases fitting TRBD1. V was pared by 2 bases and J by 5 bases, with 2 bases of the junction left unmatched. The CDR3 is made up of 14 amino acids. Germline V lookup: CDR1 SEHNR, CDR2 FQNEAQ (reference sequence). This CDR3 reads CASSLSTGDQPQHF. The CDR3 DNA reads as TGTGCCAGCAGCTTATCGACAGGGGATCAGCCCCAGCATTTT.

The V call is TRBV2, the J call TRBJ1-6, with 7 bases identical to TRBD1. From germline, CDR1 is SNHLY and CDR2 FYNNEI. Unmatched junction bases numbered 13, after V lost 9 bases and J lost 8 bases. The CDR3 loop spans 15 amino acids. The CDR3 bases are TGTGCCAGGGAAGGGCGGGGACAGCCTGATTCACCCCTCCACTTT. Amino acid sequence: CAREGRGQPDSPLHF.

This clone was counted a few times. The CDR3 region has the DNA TGTGCCAGCAGCGGCGCGCAGCGGGGGGGAGCGATGTACAATGAGCAGTTCTTC. Its protein is CASSGAQRGGAMYNEQFF. The V gene is TRBV7-8, the J gene TRBJ2-1, with TRBD2 identical over 10 bases. CDR1 SGHVS and CDR2 FQNEAQ come from the germline V gene. The J segment lost 4 bases and the V segment lost 5 bases, leaving 14 bases of the junction unmatched. The CDR3 sequence is 18 residues long.

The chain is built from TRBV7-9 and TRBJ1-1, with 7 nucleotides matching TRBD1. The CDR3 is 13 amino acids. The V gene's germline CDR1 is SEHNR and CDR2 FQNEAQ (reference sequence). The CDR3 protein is CSNSQTGSTEAFF. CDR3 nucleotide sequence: TGTTCCAACAGCCAGACAGGGAGCACTGAAGCTTTCTTT.

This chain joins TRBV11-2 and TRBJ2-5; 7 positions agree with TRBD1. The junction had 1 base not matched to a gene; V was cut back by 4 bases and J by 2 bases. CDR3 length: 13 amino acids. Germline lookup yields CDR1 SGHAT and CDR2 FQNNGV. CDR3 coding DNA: TGTGCCAGCAGCTCGGGACAGCAAGAGACCCAGTACTTC. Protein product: CASSSGQQETQYF.

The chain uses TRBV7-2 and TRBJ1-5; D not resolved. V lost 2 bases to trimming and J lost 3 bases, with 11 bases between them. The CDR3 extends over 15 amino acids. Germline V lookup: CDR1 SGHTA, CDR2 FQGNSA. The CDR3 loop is CASSLREGSNQPQHF. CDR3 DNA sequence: TGTGCCAGCAGCTTACGGGAAGGGTCCAATCAGCCCCAGCATTTT.

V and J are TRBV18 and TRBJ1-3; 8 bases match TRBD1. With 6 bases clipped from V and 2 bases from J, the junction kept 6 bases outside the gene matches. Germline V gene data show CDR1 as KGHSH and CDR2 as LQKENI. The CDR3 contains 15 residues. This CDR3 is CASSKDRDTGNTIYF. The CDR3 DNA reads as TGTGCCAGCTCTAAGGACAGGGATACTGGAAACACCATATATTTT.

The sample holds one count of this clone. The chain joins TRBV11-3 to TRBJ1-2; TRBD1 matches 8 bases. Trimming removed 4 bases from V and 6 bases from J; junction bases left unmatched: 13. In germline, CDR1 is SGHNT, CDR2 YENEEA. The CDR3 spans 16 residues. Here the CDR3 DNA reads TGTGCCAGCAGCTCACACCCTTCCGACAGGGGTGATGGCTACACCTTC. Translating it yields CASSSHPSDRGDGYTF.

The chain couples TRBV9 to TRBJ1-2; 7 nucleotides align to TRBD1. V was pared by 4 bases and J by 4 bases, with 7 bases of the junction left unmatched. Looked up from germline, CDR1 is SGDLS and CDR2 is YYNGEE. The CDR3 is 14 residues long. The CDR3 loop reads CASSRGDSGYGYTF. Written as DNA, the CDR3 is TGTGCCAGCAGCCGAGGGGACAGTGGCTATGGCTACACCTTC.

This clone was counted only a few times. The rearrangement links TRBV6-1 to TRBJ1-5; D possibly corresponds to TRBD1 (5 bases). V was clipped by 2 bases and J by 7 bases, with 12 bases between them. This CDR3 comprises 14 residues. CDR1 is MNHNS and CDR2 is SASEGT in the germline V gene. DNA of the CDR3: TGTGCCAGCAGTGAAATCTGGGGCGCACAGCCCCAGCATTTT. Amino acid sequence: CASSEIWGAQPQHF.

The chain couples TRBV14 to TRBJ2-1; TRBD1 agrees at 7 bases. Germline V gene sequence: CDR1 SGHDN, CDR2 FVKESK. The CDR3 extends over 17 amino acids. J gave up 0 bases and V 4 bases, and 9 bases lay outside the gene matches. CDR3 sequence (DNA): TGTGCCAGCAGCCGAACAGGGGCGCCCCGCTCCTACAATGAGCAGTTCTTC. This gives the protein CASSRTGAPRSYNEQFF.

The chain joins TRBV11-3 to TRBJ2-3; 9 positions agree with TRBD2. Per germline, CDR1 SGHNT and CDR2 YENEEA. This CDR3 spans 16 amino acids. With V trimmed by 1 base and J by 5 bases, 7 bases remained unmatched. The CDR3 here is CASSLGSGGLRDTQYF. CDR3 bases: TGTGCCAGCAGCTTAGGTAGCGGGGGCCTGCGAGATACGCAGTATTTT.

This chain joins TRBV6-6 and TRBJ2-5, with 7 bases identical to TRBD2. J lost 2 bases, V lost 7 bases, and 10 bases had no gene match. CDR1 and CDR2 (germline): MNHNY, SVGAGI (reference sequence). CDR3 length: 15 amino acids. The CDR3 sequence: CASTPSGARQETQYF. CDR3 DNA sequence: TGTGCCAGCACCCCAAGCGGGGCTAGACAAGAGACCCAGTACTTC.

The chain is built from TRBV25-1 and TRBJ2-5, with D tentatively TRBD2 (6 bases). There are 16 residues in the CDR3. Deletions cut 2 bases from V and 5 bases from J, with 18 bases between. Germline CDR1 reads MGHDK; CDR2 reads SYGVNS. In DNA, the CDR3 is TGTGCCAGCAGTGAAGAGCTCGGGGGAGTCCGGGAGACCCAGTACTTC. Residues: CASSEELGGVRETQYF.

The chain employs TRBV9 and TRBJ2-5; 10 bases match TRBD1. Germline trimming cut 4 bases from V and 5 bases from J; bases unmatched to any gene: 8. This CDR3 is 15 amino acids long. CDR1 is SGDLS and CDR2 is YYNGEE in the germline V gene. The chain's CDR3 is CASSRQGQGTETQYF. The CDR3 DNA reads TGTGCCAGCAGCCGACAGGGACAGGGGACGGAGACCCAGTACTTC.

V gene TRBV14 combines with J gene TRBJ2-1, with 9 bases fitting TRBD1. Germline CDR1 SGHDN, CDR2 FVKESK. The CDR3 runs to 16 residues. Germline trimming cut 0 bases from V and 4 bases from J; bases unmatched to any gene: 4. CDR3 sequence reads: CASSQDVGQGYNEQFF. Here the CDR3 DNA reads TGTGCCAGCAGCCAAGACGTGGGACAGGGTTACAATGAGCAGTTCTTC.

The CDR3: CASSTSLAGGSYEQYF. The CDR3 DNA reads TGTGCCAGCAGCACCTCCCTAGCGGGAGGCTCCTACGAGCAGTACTTC. The V call is TRBV7-2, the J call TRBJ2-7; 11 bases are a match to TRBD2. CDR3 length: 16 amino acids. CDR1 and CDR2 from the germline V gene are SGHTA and FQGNSA. Losses at the gene ends were 5 bases for V and 0 bases for J; bases not matched to a gene: 6.

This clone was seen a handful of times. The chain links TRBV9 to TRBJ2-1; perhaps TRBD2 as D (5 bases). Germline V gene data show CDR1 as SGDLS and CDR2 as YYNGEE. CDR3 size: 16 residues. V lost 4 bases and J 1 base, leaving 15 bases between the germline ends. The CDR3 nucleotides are TGTGCCAGCAGCCCCCCCAGCGGCCGGTCCTACAATGAGCAGTTCTTC. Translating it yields CASSPPSGRSYNEQFF.

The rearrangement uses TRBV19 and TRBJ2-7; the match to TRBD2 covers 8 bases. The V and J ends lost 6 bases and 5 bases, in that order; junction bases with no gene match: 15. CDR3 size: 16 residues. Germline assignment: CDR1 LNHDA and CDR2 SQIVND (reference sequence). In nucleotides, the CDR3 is TGTGCCAGTAGATTGAGCGGGAGCACCCTTTCGAACGAGCAGTACTTC. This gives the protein CASRLSGSTLSNEQYF.